The sequence of this TCR beta chain was determined in a study of T-cell memory formation after mild COVID-19. About the research overall: TCR clusters mostly belonged to single donors. Study results and limitations: Second-wave clones reaching peak frequency on day 37 lacked confirmed SARS-CoV-2 specificity. Those CD4+ clones that contracted were mainly in CM and EM (CD8+ ones in EMRA). From day 15 to 85, contracting clones were balanced between CD4 and CD8, whereas later expanders leaned toward CD4+.

The CDR3 sequence is 12 residues long. V shed 3 bases and J shed 6 bases, with 6 bases lying between them. The germline CDR1 and CDR2 sequences are KGHDR and SFDVKD. Worth noting for this clonotype: The antigen remains undetermined.

TCRdb redid the calling of the 5' RACE reads with MiXCR, one entry per CDR3 protein. The sample shows about 350,000 distinct CDR3 sequences, approximately 15% of them seen only once. The chain carries TRBV24-1 and TRBJ2-3, with D unresolved. The TCR comes from a man aged 18 to 30 who had mild COVID-19 (a few samples of this study predate the infection). Cell type and time point are not known. The sample taken for sequencing was PBMCs or a T cell subset sorted from them (not recorded which). For the CDR3, the DNA is TGTGCCACCAGTGATCAAGGGGATACGCAGTATTTT. Its protein is CATSDQGDTQYF.